This TCR beta chain is from a study of blood T cell repertoires in COVID-19. Under the authors' procedure: The authors estimated nucleated cell counts from reference gene primer amplification. TCRdb's table, derived via immunoSEQ multiplex PCR, lists solely in-frame clones and lacks some. For V, J and clone size, that table is used; D and trimming come from the DNA. The table records roughly 310,000 clones, around 91% of them present only once. Participants came from under 30 US areas, aged roughly 18 to 95 years. Self-reported history from a screening survey and questionnaire set each donor's cohort. The study counted Cohort 3 donors as recovered given two negative PCRs, clearance, or symptom resolution. V gave up 4 bases and J gave up 1 base; unmatched junction bases: 15. CDR1 is SGHTA, CDR2 FQGTGA, per germline. This CDR3 contains 19 residues.

The sample consisted of PBMCs or T cells enriched from blood (not recorded which). The gene calls are TRBV7-3 and TRBJ1-5; 8 bases map to TRBD1. This receptor was obtained from a woman between 40 and 55 years old who had recovered from COVID-19. CDR3 sequence reads: CASSYNRTGNEESNQPQHF. CDR3 nucleotides: TGTGCCAGCAGCTACAATCGGACAGGGAATGAGGAAAGCAATCAGCCCCAGCATTTT.